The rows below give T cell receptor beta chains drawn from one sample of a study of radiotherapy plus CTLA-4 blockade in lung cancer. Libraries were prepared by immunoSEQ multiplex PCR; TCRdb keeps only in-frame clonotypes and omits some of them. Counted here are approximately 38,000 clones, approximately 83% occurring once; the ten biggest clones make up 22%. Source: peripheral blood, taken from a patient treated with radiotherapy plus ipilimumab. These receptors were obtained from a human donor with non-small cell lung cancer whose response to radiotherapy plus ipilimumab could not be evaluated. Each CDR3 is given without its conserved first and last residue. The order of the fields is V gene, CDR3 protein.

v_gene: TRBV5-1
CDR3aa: ASSETQGPTDTQY

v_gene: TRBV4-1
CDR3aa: ASSQVPLSTFFEQY

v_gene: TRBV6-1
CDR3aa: ASRETGNTEAF

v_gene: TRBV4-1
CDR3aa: ASSQGQSNSPLH

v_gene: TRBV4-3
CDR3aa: ASSHADRLNTGELF

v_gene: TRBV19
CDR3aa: ASGRTSGYNEQF

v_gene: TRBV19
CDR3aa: ASSIPPLYGDTGELF

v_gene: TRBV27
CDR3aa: ASSFGWASSGGVGNEQF

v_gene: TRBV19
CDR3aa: ASSIAGQGGYGYT

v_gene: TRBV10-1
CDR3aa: ASSGPGLAGGDTQY

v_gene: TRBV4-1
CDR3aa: ASSRQTGGQETQY

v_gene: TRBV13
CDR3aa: ASSPEIKGTVSGGVVTDTQY

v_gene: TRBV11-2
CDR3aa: ASSSIWRKNIQY

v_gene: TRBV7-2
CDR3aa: ASSLAHAGLSGELF

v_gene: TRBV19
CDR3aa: ASTPLRAGANVLT

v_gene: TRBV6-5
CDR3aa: ASSQNSGGWGEQY

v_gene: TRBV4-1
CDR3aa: ASSRGQGPSYEQY

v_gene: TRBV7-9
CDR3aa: ASSLAPGQGTLNNEQF

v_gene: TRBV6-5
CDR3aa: ASRGAGDTGELF

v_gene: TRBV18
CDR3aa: ASSEQNTYEQY

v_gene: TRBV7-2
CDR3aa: ASSGWGGTGAYGYT

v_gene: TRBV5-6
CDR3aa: ASSPGGIVYGYT

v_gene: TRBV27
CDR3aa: ASSLTVGEQF

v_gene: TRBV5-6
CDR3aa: ASSLSDRFAYEQY

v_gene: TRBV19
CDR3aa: ASSIARVGSYQPQH

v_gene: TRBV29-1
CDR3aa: SVAGGQGADTQY

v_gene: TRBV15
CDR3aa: ATSPFTYNEQF

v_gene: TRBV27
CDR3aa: ASSSLDYPDTQY

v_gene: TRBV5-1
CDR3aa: ASSLGVGGAEAF

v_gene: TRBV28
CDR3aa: ASSSTGTGGNEQY

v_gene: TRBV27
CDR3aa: ASSHRESNTEAF

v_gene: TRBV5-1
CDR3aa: ASSFSGSRPRGYGYT

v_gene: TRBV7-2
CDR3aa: ASSLDPGVGSPLH

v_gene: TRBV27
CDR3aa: ASSSRTGGGYT

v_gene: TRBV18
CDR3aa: ASSPSAGAGELF

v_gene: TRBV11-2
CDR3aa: ASSIGQTWGAGELF

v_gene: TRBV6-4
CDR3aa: ASSDGEKGNEQF

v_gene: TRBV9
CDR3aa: ASSTERGRRETQY

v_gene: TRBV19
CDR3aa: ASSPRDSPKH

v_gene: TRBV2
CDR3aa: ASSEGRGNQPQH

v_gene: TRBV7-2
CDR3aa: ASSLGQGPYGYT

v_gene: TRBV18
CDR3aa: ASSPPGDRGRGYT

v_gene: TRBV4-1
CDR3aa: ASSQEDRVGSPLH

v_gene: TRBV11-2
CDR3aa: ASSLVQGGYGYT

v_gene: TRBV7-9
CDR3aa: ASSPDAGYDFGAF

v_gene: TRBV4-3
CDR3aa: ASSQVLGGRGLDTGELF

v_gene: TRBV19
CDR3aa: ASSGDTQGMGNEQY

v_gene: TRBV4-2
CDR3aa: ASSQARVTEAF

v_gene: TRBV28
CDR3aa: ASRTSGSYNEQF

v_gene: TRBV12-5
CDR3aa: ASGLDLAGGEQF

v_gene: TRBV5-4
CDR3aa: ASSPGGSGYTEAF

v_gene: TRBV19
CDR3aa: ASRGTGLNTEAF

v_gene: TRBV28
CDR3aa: ASKRPRAYGYT

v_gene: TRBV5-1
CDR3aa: ASSRAPGQENTEAF

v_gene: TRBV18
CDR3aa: ASSLDRGTGELF

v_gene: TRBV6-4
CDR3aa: ASRQNTEAF

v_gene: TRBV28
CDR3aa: AIRKGASGTEPYTEAF